One and the same sample provided the 13 T cell receptor beta chains below, sequenced in a study of T cell changes during pregnancy in multiple sclerosis. The repertoire was sequenced with immunoSEQ multiplex PCR; TCRdb's copy has only in-frame clones and lacks some. The data show 55,000 to 85,000 clones, around 90% seen once. Sequencing was performed on CD4+ T cells from peripheral blood mononuclear cells, taken after pregnancy. The receptor set was obtained from a female donor with multiple sclerosis, enrolled in a pregnancy study.

This clone occurred once. CDR3 coding DNA: TGCGCCAGCAGAACTAGCGGGAGGCAATCCTACAATGAGCAGTTCTTC. This gives the protein CASRTSGRQSYNEQFF. The chain joins TRBV5-1 to TRBJ2-1, with 12 bases identical to TRBD2. The length of the CDR3 is 16 residues. The germline V gene has CDR1 SGHRS and CDR2 YFSETQ. V shed 5 bases, J shed 1 base, and the junction held 4 bases outside the gene matches.

The chain combines TRBV18 with TRBJ1-4, with 9 bases matching TRBD1. CDR3 size: 15 residues. The V gene end was trimmed by 3 bases and the J gene end by 6 bases; junction bases not matched to a gene: 5. Germline-derived CDR1 and CDR2 are KGHSH and LQKENI. The CDR3 is CASSPRTGEHEKLFF. The CDR3 nucleotides read TGTGCCAGCTCACCTCGGACAGGGGAGCATGAAAAACTGTTTTTT.

This clone has a single count. The CDR3 bases are TGCGCCAGCAGCTTAGAGACTAGCGGGGGCACAGATACGCAGTATTTT. Translation: CASSLETSGGTDTQYF. The J gene is TRBJ2-3, the V gene TRBV5-1; TRBD2 aligns across 11 bases. The junction had 3 bases not matched to a gene; V was cut back by 2 bases and J by 1 base. Germline V gives CDR1 SGHRS, CDR2 YFSETQ. The CDR3 totals 16 residues.

V is TRBV10-1 and J is TRBJ1-1; TRBD1 aligns across 8 bases. The CDR3 is 15 residues long. Trimming removed 6 bases from V and 3 bases from J; junction bases left unmatched: 9. Germline lookup yields CDR1 WNHNN and CDR2 SYGVQD (reference sequence). This chain's CDR3 is CASSATGQGYTEAFF. CDR3 DNA sequence: TGCGCCAGCAGCGCCACCGGACAGGGTTACACTGAAGCTTTCTTT.

The CDR3 nucleotides read TGTGCCAGCAGTTCCGGCCTCAGGGCCTCTGGAAACACCATATATTTT. As protein: CASSSGLRASGNTIYF. V gene TRBV6-5 combines with J gene TRBJ1-3, with D possibly being TRBD1 (5 bases). CDR3 length equals 16 residues. The V and J ends lost 4 bases and 0 bases respectively, with 13 bases between them. The germline V gene has CDR1 MNHEY and CDR2 SVGAGI.

The chain combines TRBV27 with TRBJ1-2, with TRBD1 matching 7 bases. Trimming took 5 bases from V and 2 from J; bases not matched to a gene: 11. The CDR3 loop spans 16 amino acids. Looked up from germline, CDR1 is MNHEY and CDR2 is SMNVEV (reference sequence). CDR3: CASSPWTGITNYGYTF. As DNA, the CDR3 is TGTGCCAGCAGTCCCTGGACAGGTATTACCAACTATGGCTACACCTTC.

This chain joins TRBV29-1 and TRBJ1-1; D is unclear. Trimming shortened V by 7 bases and J by 0 bases, and 12 bases separated the two germline ends. The CDR3 has 13 amino acids. Germline CDR1 is SQVTM and CDR2 is ANQGSEA. For the CDR3, the DNA is TGCAGCGGGGCGGGCCTCATGAACACTGAAGCTTTCTTT. Translation gives CSGAGLMNTEAFF.

The J gene is TRBJ2-3, the V gene TRBV2, with D hard to call. CDR3 length: 11 residues. Germline V CDR1 and CDR2: SNHLY, FYNNEI. Trimming pared 9 bases from V and 5 bases from J, leaving 9 bases between. The CDR3 DNA sequence: TGTGCCAGGGGCGTTGGAGATACGCAGTATTTT. This encodes CARGVGDTQYF.

V usage is TRBV4-1 and J usage is TRBJ2-2; 7 nucleotides line up with TRBD2. CDR1 is MGHRA and CDR2 is YSYEKL in the germline V gene. V shed 4 bases and J 0 bases; nucleotides not matched to a gene: 5. The CDR3 totals 16 residues. CDR3 in amino acids: CASSPLGTTNTGELFF. CDR3 nucleotides: TGCGCCAGCAGCCCCCTTGGGACTACGAACACCGGGGAGCTGTTTTTT.

This chain uses TRBV11-2 with TRBJ2-3, with 8 bases fitting TRBD1. V trimming: 5 bases; J trimming: 6 bases; junction bases outside the gene matches: 7. CDR1 and CDR2 (germline): SGHAT, FQNNGV. The CDR3 loop spans 14 amino acids. The CDR3 sequence: CASSRDRNFDTQYF. The CDR3 DNA reads as TGTGCCAGCAGCCGGGACAGGAATTTCGATACGCAGTATTTT.

This sequence joins TRBV5-6 and TRBJ2-3; D is unclear. V was cut by 4 bases and J by 3 bases, with 3 bases left in between. The CDR3 is 11 residues long. Germline V lookup: CDR1 SGHDT, CDR2 YYEEEE. For the CDR3, the DNA is TGTGCCAGCAGCCTAACAGATACGCAGTATTTT. It specifies CASSLTDTQYF.

The sample holds one count of this clone. The chain combines TRBV5-1 with TRBJ2-1; TRBD2 might be the D (5 bases). The V end lost 6 bases, the J end lost 5 bases, and 9 bases lay between the germline ends. Germline CDR1 reads SGHRS; CDR2 reads YFSETQ. The CDR3 spans 12 residues. DNA for the CDR3: TGCGCCAGCACGGTGAGGGACAATGAGCAGTTCTTC. Encoded protein: CASTVRDNEQFF.

The chain recombines TRBV5-4 with TRBJ2-1, with TRBD1 matching over 7 bases. This CDR3 region has 15 residues. Per germline, CDR1 SGHNT and CDR2 YYREEE (reference sequence). The trim removed 4 bases at V and 9 bases at J, leaving 13 bases unmatched. The CDR3, as DNA: TGTGCCAGCAGCAAGACAGGGTCACTCTCCAGTGAGCAGTTCTTC. Translated, it gives CASSKTGSLSSEQFF.